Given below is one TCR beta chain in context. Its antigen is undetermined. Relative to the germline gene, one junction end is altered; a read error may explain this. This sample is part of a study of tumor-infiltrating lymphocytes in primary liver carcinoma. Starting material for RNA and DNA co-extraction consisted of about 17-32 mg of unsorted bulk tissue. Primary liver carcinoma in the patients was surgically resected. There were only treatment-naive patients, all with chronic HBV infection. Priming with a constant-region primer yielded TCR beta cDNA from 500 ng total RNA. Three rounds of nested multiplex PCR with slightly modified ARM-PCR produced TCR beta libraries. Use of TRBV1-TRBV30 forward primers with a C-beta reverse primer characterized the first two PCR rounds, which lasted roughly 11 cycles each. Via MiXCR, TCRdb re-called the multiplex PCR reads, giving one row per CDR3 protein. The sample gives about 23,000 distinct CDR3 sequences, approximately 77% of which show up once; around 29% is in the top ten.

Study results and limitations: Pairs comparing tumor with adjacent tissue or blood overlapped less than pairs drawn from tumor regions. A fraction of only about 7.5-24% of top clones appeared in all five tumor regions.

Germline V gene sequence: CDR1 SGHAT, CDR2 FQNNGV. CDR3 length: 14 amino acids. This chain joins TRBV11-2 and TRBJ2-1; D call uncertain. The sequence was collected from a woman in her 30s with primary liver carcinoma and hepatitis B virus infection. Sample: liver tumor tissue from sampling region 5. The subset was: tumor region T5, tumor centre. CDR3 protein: CTSSSFNGSNEHFF. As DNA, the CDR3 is TGTACCAGCAGCTCTTTTAATGGGTCCAATGAGCATTTCTTC. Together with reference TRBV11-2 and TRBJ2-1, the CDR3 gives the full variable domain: EAGVAQSPRYKIIEKRQSVAFWCNPISGHATLYWYQQILGQGPKLLIQFQNNGVVDDSQLPKDRFSAERLKGVDSTLKIQPAKLEDSAVYLCTSSSFNGSNEHFFGPGTRLTVL.